The clone carrying this T cell receptor beta chain was seen only a few times. Antigen: not known. CDR3 length equals 13 residues. With 4 bases removed from V and 3 bases from J, the gap between germline ends came to 10 bases. Germline V CDR1 and CDR2: SGHTA, FQGTGA. These data come from a study of OX40 agonist ivuxolimab in advanced cancers. Assay: immunoSEQ multiplex PCR; the TCRdb copy retains only in-frame clones and omits some. Of 95,000 to 100,000 clones in the sample, roughly four fifths are singletons; the top ten hold roughly 1.6%. General observations from the study: Among T cells, CD8+ cells averaged more expanded clones than CD4+ cells. Both CD4+ and CD8+ T cell populations in blood had undergone clonal expansion by week 6 at 0.1 to 3.0 mg/kg. Certain nonresponders additionally had low normalized T-cell clonal expansion. Low clonal expansion, among the lowest seen, marked partial responders at 0.1-3.0 mg/kg.

Sequenced here: CD4+ or CD8+ T cells sorted from blood, sampled in a trial of the OX40 agonist ivuxolimab. This receptor was identified in an adult with an advanced solid tumor such as melanoma, head and neck, liver or kidney cancer. The chain employs TRBV7-3 and TRBJ2-7; D may be TRBD2 (6 bases). The CDR3 DNA follows: TGTGCCAGCAGCTACGCTAGCGACTACGAGCAGTACTTC. Translated: CASSYASDYEQYF.